This TCR beta chain emerged from a study of T cell responses to AZD1222 COVID-19 vaccine. Study as a whole: Pooled in the analysis were second doses at about 4 or about 12 weeks.

This table comes from immunoSEQ multiplex PCR, and its TCRdb copy is limited to in-frame clones, with some not included. The sample has 100,000 to 150,000 clones, approximately 88% seen once. The CDR3 totals 13 residues. CDR1 MDHEN and CDR2 SYDVKM come from the germline V gene. V lost 9 bases and J 4 bases, leaving 16 bases between the germline ends. The sequencing here drew on peripheral blood, taken on day 0 of AZD1222 vaccination. This receptor was obtained from an adult in good health. The chain couples TRBV28 to TRBJ2-7; D not resolved. The CDR3 region has the DNA TGTGCCAGTCAACCCGGACCCGCGTACGAGCAGTACTTC. It yields the protein CASQPGPAYEQYF. The whole variable domain, filled in from reference TRBV28 and TRBJ2-7, reads DVKVTQSSRYLVKRTGEKVFLECVQDMDHENMFWYRQDPGLGLRLIYFSYDVKMKEKGDIPEGYSVSREKKERFSLILESASTNQTSMYLCASQPGPAYEQYFGPGTRLTVT.